The 31 T cell receptor beta chains given below trace back to one sample, sequenced in a study of T-cell memory formation after mild COVID-19. MiXCR, run by TCRdb on the 5' RACE reads, gives a single entry per CDR3 protein. The data hold about 560,000 distinct CDR3 sequences, with about 20% observed a single time. Sequencing was carried out using PBMCs or a T cell subset sorted from them (not recorded which). The receptors here all came from an adult woman who had mild COVID-19 (a few samples of this study predate the infection). Cell type and time point are not known.

The chain has TRBV6-5 and TRBJ2-6, with D possibly TRBD2 on 6 matching bases. The CDR3 totals 15 residues. The V gene's germline CDR1 is MNHEY and CDR2 SVGAGI. The V gene lost 4 bases and the J gene lost 0 bases, with 7 bases spanning the gap. In DNA, the CDR3 is TGTGCCAGCAGTTCAGCGGGCTCTGGGGCCAACGTCCTGACTTTC. Translating gives CASSSAGSGANVLTF.

The chain links TRBV7-9 to TRBJ2-3; maybe TRBD2 (6 bases). V was pared by 0 bases and J by 4 bases, with 14 bases between. The CDR3 consists of 16 residues. Looked up from germline, CDR1 is SEHNR and CDR2 is FQNEAQ (reference sequence). CDR3 sequence: CASSLALASRPDTQYF. The CDR3 DNA sequence: TGTGCCAGCAGCTTAGCCCTAGCGAGCCGCCCAGATACGCAGTATTTT.

This clonotype occurred a few times. The chain combines TRBV7-3 with TRBJ2-2, with D unclear. V was trimmed by 3 bases and J by 3 bases, leaving 5 bases between them. Germline assignment: CDR1 SGHTA and CDR2 FQGTGA. This CDR3 comprises 13 residues. CDR3 residues: CASSFIHTGELFF. The CDR3 bases are TGTGCCAGCAGCTTTATTCACACCGGGGAGCTGTTTTTT.

A few counts support this clonotype. The gene calls are TRBV5-1 and TRBJ2-3; 10 nucleotides align to TRBD1. V lost 4 bases, J lost 4 bases, and 6 bases stayed unmatched. The length of the CDR3 is 15 residues. Germline CDR1 is SGHRS and CDR2 is YFSETQ. The CDR3 sequence is CASSPGQGGADTQYF. The CDR3 nucleotides are TGCGCCAGCAGCCCCGGACAGGGGGGCGCAGATACGCAGTATTTT.

CDR3 DNA sequence: TGTGCCAGCAGCCGAACTCTCGCCACTGAAGCTTTCTTT. Protein: CASSRTLATEAFF. The V call is TRBV7-6, the J call TRBJ1-1; D not resolved. CDR1 SGHVS and CDR2 FNYEAQ come from the germline V gene. V dropped 5 bases and J dropped 4 bases, with 11 bases sitting between them. The CDR3 extends over 13 amino acids.

The V gene is TRBV10-3, the J gene TRBJ2-3; D may match TRBD1 or TRBD2 (5 bases each). In germline, CDR1 is ENHRY, CDR2 SYGVKD. V lost 6 bases and J lost 0, with 7 bases in between. This CDR3 has 13 residues. CDR3 loop: CAISRDSTDTQYF. Written as DNA, the CDR3 is TGTGCCATCAGCCGGGACAGCACAGATACGCAGTATTTT.

This clonotype was detected many times. V is TRBV3-1 and J is TRBJ1-1; possibly TRBD1 for D (5 bases). CDR3 length equals 12 residues. CDR1 and CDR2 (germline): LGHDT, YNNKEL (reference sequence). V was cut by 8 bases and J by 4 bases, with 11 bases left in between. The CDR3 region is CASLGRGTEAFF. The CDR3 DNA sequence: TGTGCCAGCCTGGGGCGCGGCACTGAAGCTTTCTTT.

This chain joins TRBV12-3 or TRBV12-4 and TRBJ1-2; D gene unclear. The CDR3 has 15 residues. V lost 5 bases and J 7 bases, leaving 20 bases between the germline ends. The CDR3 region has the DNA TGTGCCAGCAGTCCCGAGGGCAGATCCTTCTCTGGCTACACCTTC. Amino acid sequence: CASSPEGRSFSGYTF.

V gene TRBV5-8 combines with J gene TRBJ2-5; 8 nucleotides agree with TRBD2. Germline V gene lookup returns CDR1 SGHTS and CDR2 YDEGEE. This CDR3 region has 15 residues. J lost 1 base, V lost 2 bases, and 4 bases had no gene match. This CDR3 reads CASSFIAGRQETQYF. The CDR3 DNA follows: TGTGCCAGCAGCTTCATAGCGGGGCGCCAAGAGACCCAGTACTTC.

The J gene is TRBJ1-1, the V gene TRBV5-6; TRBD1 matches at 8 bases. CDR1 is SGHDT, CDR2 YYEEEE, per germline. The CDR3 totals 16 residues. V trimming: 3 bases; J trimming: 1 base; junction bases outside the gene matches: 8. The CDR3 nucleotides are TGTGCCAGCAGCTCCGACCAGGACAGGGCGAACACTGAAGCTTTCTTT. This encodes CASSSDQDRANTEAFF. The full variable domain, with the rest looked up from reference TRBV5-6 and TRBJ1-1, is DAGVTQSPTHLIKTRGQQVTLRCSPKSGHDTVSWYQQALGQGPQFIFQYYEEEERQRGNFPDRFSGHQFPNYSSELNVNALLLGDSALYLCASSSDQDRANTEAFFGQGTRLTVV.

The sample holds a few counts of this clonotype. V is TRBV7-8 and J is TRBJ1-2, with TRBD1 as a possible D gene (6 bases). V shed 6 bases and J shed 2 bases, with 13 bases lying between them. The CDR3 loop spans 14 amino acids. Germline V gives CDR1 SGHVS, CDR2 FQNEAQ. The DNA for the CDR3 is TGTGCCAGCAGTCCTACAGGGCAAAACTATGGCTACACCTTC. It codes for CASSPTGQNYGYTF.

V usage is TRBV7-6 and J usage is TRBJ1-3; D remains ambiguous. Germline CDR1 reads SGHVS; CDR2 reads FNYEAQ. Trimming pared 4 bases from V and 8 bases from J, leaving 18 bases between. The CDR3 consists of 15 residues. The CDR3 is CASSSPTIQDDTIYF. CDR3 nucleotide sequence: TGTGCCAGCAGCTCCCCTACCATTCAGGATGACACCATATATTTT.

The V call is TRBV30, the J call TRBJ2-2; 11 bases line up with TRBD2. V lost 0 bases, J lost 0 bases, and 9 bases stayed unmatched. Germline CDR1 GTSNPN, CDR2 SVGIG (reference sequence). The CDR3 is made up of 19 amino acids. CDR3 sequence reads: CAWSVPGLAGGPNTGELFF. CDR3 coding DNA: TGTGCCTGGAGTGTACCCGGCCTAGCGGGGGGCCCGAACACCGGGGAGCTGTTTTTT.

In DNA, the CDR3 is TGTGCCAGCAGGGAGACCAGGGCCTCTGGGGCCAACGTCCTGACTTTC. It encodes CASRETRASGANVLTF. V and J are TRBV2 and TRBJ2-6; tentatively, D is TRBD1 (5 bases). V lost 6 bases and J lost 0, with 12 bases in between. CDR1 SNHLY and CDR2 FYNNEI come from the germline V gene. There are 16 residues in the CDR3.

The rearrangement joins TRBV12-3 or TRBV12-4 to TRBJ2-2; 10 nucleotides line up with TRBD1. With V trimmed by 5 bases and J by 7 bases, 10 bases remained unmatched. This CDR3 is 16 amino acids long. CDR3 sequence (DNA): TGTGCCAGCAGTAGAGACAGGGGGCGAAGGGGCGGGGAGCTGTTTTTT. Translated: CASSRDRGRRGGELFF.

This clonotype was seen a handful of times. A single base separates this from a much larger clone, so it may be a read error. The rearrangement joins TRBV4-1 to TRBJ2-1, with 7 bases identical to TRBD2. From germline, CDR1 is MGHRA and CDR2 YSYEKL. With 2 bases clipped from V and 3 bases from J, the junction kept 1 base outside the gene matches. The CDR3 contains 14 residues. The CDR3 here is CASSQQRDYNEQFF. The CDR3 nucleotides are TGCGCCAGCAGCCAACAGCGGGACTACAATGAGCAGTTCTTC.

As DNA, the CDR3 is TGTGCCACCAGTGACTCCCGGGTCGGTGGCACTGAAGCTTTCTTT. Its protein is CATSDSRVGGTEAFF. The chain has TRBV24-1 and TRBJ1-1; D gene unclear. The germline gives CDR1 KGHDR, CDR2 SFDVKD. The CDR3 consists of 15 residues. V gave up 4 bases and J gave up 4 bases, with 15 bases separating them.

This clonotype was observed a few times. This chain connects TRBV7-9 to TRBJ2-7; no clear D. Germline-derived CDR1 and CDR2 are SEHNR and FQNEAQ (reference sequence). CDR3 length: 12 amino acids. Between the trimmed V and J ends, which lost 4 bases and 3 bases, there was a span of 7 bases. The CDR3 sequence is CASSYVHYEQYF. CDR3 in DNA: TGTGCCAGCAGCTATGTTCACTACGAGCAGTACTTC. The full variable domain, rest sourced from reference TRBV7-9 and TRBJ2-7, is DTGVSQNPRHKITKRGQNVTFRCDPISEHNRLYWYRQTLGQGPEFLTYFQNEAQLEKSRLLSDRFSAERPKGSFSTLEIQRTEQGDSAMYLCASSYVHYEQYFGPGTRLTVT.

This clonotype was seen more than once but under ten times. The chain joins TRBV7-9 to TRBJ1-1, with D possibly being TRBD1 (6 bases). Trimming pared 2 bases from V and 4 bases from J, leaving 11 bases between. The CDR3 spans 14 residues. Germline V gene sequence: CDR1 SEHNR, CDR2 FQNEAQ (reference sequence). CDR3 residues: CASSLNAGVTEAFF. DNA for the CDR3: TGTGCCAGCAGCTTAAATGCAGGGGTCACTGAAGCTTTCTTT.

V is TRBV5-8 and J is TRBJ2-5; D is unclear. Germline assignment: CDR1 SGHTS and CDR2 YDEGEE. This CDR3 is 16 amino acids long. Trimming stripped 0 bases from V and 1 base from J, with 13 bases between. The CDR3 protein is CASSLALSPRQETQYF. The CDR3 DNA sequence: TGTGCCAGCAGCTTGGCCCTCTCACCGCGCCAAGAGACCCAGTACTTC.

The chain uses TRBV29-1 and TRBJ2-7; maybe TRBD1 (6 bases). V dropped 1 base and J dropped 6 bases, with 16 bases sitting between them. Germline CDR1 and CDR2: SQVTM and ANQGSEA. The CDR3 length is 14 residues. Here the CDR3 reads CSVEANPSRGEQYF. The CDR3 DNA is TGCAGCGTTGAAGCCAATCCATCCAGGGGCGAGCAGTACTTC.

The table lists this clonotype with a few counts. This rearrangement joins TRBV12-3 or TRBV12-4 to TRBJ2-4; D may be TRBD1 (5 bases). V was shortened by 3 bases and J by 3 bases, with 12 bases between the two germline ends. The CDR3 runs to 15 residues. The CDR3 DNA reads TGTGCCAGCAGTTTCAGGGTTTTGGTCAAAAACATTCAGTACTTC. Translation gives CASSFRVLVKNIQYF.

This clonotype was seen a handful of times. The chain uses TRBV29-1 and TRBJ2-7; D is ambiguous. V was trimmed by 7 bases and J by 2 bases, leaving 9 bases between them. CDR1 SQVTM and CDR2 ANQGSEA come from the germline V gene. The CDR3 spans 11 residues. DNA of the CDR3: TGCAGCGCCAGGCTGCCCTACGAGCAGTACTTC. This encodes CSARLPYEQYF.

This clonotype was counted only a few times. The chain links TRBV29-1 to TRBJ1-2, with D maybe TRBD1 (6 bases). The CDR3 has 12 residues. Trimming stripped 7 bases from V and 8 bases from J, with 17 bases between. The V gene's germline CDR1 is SQVTM and CDR2 ANQGSEA. This CDR3 reads CSAGVGSTGYTF. As DNA, the CDR3 is TGCAGCGCAGGGGTAGGGAGTACCGGCTACACCTTC.

This clonotype was seen repeatedly, ten times or more. The J gene is TRBJ2-5, the V gene TRBV11-1; D is tentatively TRBD1 or TRBD2 (5 bases each). Trimming removed 5 bases at V and 2 bases at J, with 15 bases between. The length of the CDR3 is 15 residues. Germline-derived CDR1 and CDR2 are SGHAT and FQDESV (reference sequence). In nucleotides, the CDR3 is TGTGCCAGCAGCCACCGGGACGACGTACAAGAGACCCAGTACTTC. Amino acid sequence: CASSHRDDVQETQYF.

The chain is built from TRBV20-1 and TRBJ2-1; D remains ambiguous. The germline V gene encodes CDR1 DFQATT and CDR2 SNEGSKA (reference sequence). Trimming cost V 3 bases and J 5 bases, with 5 bases left between them. The CDR3 is 11 residues long. The CDR3 here is CSASVDNEQFF. CDR3 in DNA: TGCAGTGCTAGTGTCGACAATGAGCAGTTCTTC.

V is TRBV4-1 and J is TRBJ1-2; a weak D match, TRBD1 (6 bases). CDR3 length equals 15 residues. V lost 1 base, J lost 5 bases, and 14 bases lay in between. Germline loops: CDR1 MGHRA, CDR2 YSYEKL. The CDR3 region is CASSQVQGYEYGYTF. CDR3 sequence (DNA): TGCGCCAGCAGCCAAGTACAGGGTTATGAATATGGCTACACCTTC.

This clonotype has only a few counts. The rearrangement links TRBV13 to TRBJ2-7; D is undetermined. Trimming left V 0 bases short and J 1 base short, with 7 bases between. In germline, CDR1 is PRHDT, CDR2 FYEKMQ (reference sequence). This CDR3 is 14 amino acids long. DNA of the CDR3: TGTGCCAGCAGCTTAGGCCTGACTTCCTACGAGCAGTACTTC. Translated: CASSLGLTSYEQYF.

This chain links TRBV12-3 or TRBV12-4 with TRBJ1-2; TRBD1 matches 7 bases. V shed 5 bases and J 4 bases; nucleotides not matched to a gene: 10. This CDR3 is built from 15 residues. The chain's CDR3 is CASSHNREGAYGYTF. The CDR3 DNA follows: TGTGCCAGCAGTCACAACAGGGAGGGGGCCTATGGCTACACCTTC.

This clonotype was detected many times. This chain connects TRBV7-6 to TRBJ2-3; TRBD2 matches 8 bases. V was pared by 7 bases and J by 6 bases, with 9 bases of the junction left unmatched. Germline-derived CDR1 and CDR2 are SGHVS and FNYEAQ. The CDR3 is 14 residues long. CDR3 protein: CASTFGGAMDTQYF. The CDR3 bases are TGTGCCAGCACCTTCGGGGGGGCCATGGATACGCAGTATTTT.

This clonotype was observed at least ten times. The gene calls are TRBV29-1 and TRBJ2-1; 10 bases fit TRBD2. CDR3 length equals 14 residues. V shed 7 bases and J 2 bases; nucleotides not matched to a gene: 5. Per the germline V gene, CDR1 is SQVTM and CDR2 is ANQGSEA. The CDR3 loop is CSASGGRTYNEQFF. The CDR3 coding sequence is TGCAGCGCTAGCGGGGGCCGTACCTACAATGAGCAGTTCTTC.